The subject of this entry is one T cell receptor (beta chain). Its antigen is undetermined. The data stem from a study of Ad26.COV2.S vaccination and SARS-CoV-2 variants. Study-wide context: Administration of Ad26.COV2.S was intramuscular, either once or twice 56 days apart. Whole-study findings and limits: Vaccinated individuals (as opposed to placebo recipients) had higher spike-specific TCR breadth. In vaccinated individuals, spike-specific CD8+ and CD4+ T cell responses reportedly displayed substantial breadth.

After removal of 2 bases from V and 4 bases from J, the junction contained 3 bases not matched to a gene. Germline CDR1 reads MNHEY; CDR2 reads SVGAGI. This CDR3 has 15 residues. This sample's treatment: 19 received Ad26.COV2.S at low or high dose, single or two shots; 5 received placebo; per-sample allocation not given. Samples came from day 63 after the first vaccine or placebo injection. Assay used: immunoSEQ multiplex PCR; TCRdb lists only in-frame clones, some missing. This repertoire shows a few hundred thousand clones, 85% to 90% found once; its top ten account for 5% to 6.5%. The sequencing used peripheral blood, collected in a trial of Ad26.COV2.S vaccine versus placebo. The source of this sequence is a person between 18 and 60 years old who received the Ad26.COV2.S COVID-19 vaccine or a placebo. V is TRBV6-5 and J is TRBJ2-3; 10 bases fit TRBD2. CDR3 nucleotide sequence: TGTGCCAGCAGTTACCTAGCGGGGGCTTCAGATACGCAGTATTTT. Translating gives CASSYLAGASDTQYF.